The rows below give T cell receptor beta chains drawn from one sample of a study of T cells in Graves' hyperthyroidism and ophthalmopathy. TCRdb recomputed calls from the multiplex PCR reads with MiXCR, one row per CDR3 protein. The data show around 370,000 distinct CDR3 sequences, around 18% seen once. What was sequenced was blood. These receptors originate from a young man with Graves' ophthalmopathy. CDR3s include the opening cysteine and the closing phenylalanine or tryptophan. D genes are given only for firm matches. Part of the rows lack a size; the others show once, few, many or a class for expanded clones.

abundance: NA
j_gene: TRBJ1-1
len: 15
d_gene: NA
v_gene: TRBV14
CDR3aa: CASSQFSLKQSEAFF
CDR3nt: TGTGCCAGCAGCCAATTCTCGTTGAAACAGTCTGAAGCTTTCTTT

abundance: NA
j_gene: TRBJ1-5
len: 13
d_gene: TRBD1
v_gene: TRBV10-3
CDR3aa: CAIRLDRDQPQHF
CDR3nt: TGTGCCATCAGACTCGACAGGGATCAGCCCCAGCATTTT

abundance: NA
j_gene: TRBJ2-7
len: 14
d_gene: TRBD1
v_gene: TRBV7-8
CDR3aa: CASSPGQGVGEQYF
CDR3nt: TGTGCCAGCAGCCCGGGACAGGGGGTGGGCGAGCAGTACTTC

abundance: few
j_gene: TRBJ1-4
len: 16
d_gene: NA
v_gene: TRBV7-6
CDR3aa: CASSLVARGPNEKLFF
CDR3nt: TGTGCCAGCAGCTTAGTTGCGAGGGGTCCTAATGAAAAACTGTTTTTT

abundance: many
j_gene: TRBJ2-7
len: 13
d_gene: NA
v_gene: TRBV15
CDR3aa: CATSMSGVYEQYF
CDR3nt: TGTGCCACCAGCATGTCTGGGGTCTACGAGCAGTACTTC

abundance: few
j_gene: TRBJ2-7
len: 15
d_gene: TRBD1
v_gene: TRBV7-9
CDR3aa: CASSPADRSSYEQYF
CDR3nt: TGTGCCAGCAGCCCGGCGGACAGGTCCTCCTACGAGCAGTACTTC

abundance: many
j_gene: TRBJ1-6
len: 14
d_gene: TRBD1
v_gene: TRBV20-1
CDR3aa: CSASGQGDHSPLHF
CDR3nt: TGCAGTGCTAGTGGACAGGGAGACCATTCACCCCTCCACTTT

abundance: few
j_gene: TRBJ1-1
len: 15
d_gene: TRBD1
v_gene: TRBV10-3
CDR3aa: CAISVTGALNTEAFF
CDR3nt: TGTGCCATCAGTGTAACAGGGGCCCTGAACACTGAAGCTTTCTTT

abundance: many
j_gene: TRBJ2-7
len: 19
d_gene: NA
v_gene: TRBV12-3/TRBV12-4
CDR3aa: CASSLGLAGGGWPTYEQYF
CDR3nt: TGTGCCAGCAGTTTAGGGCTGGCAGGGGGAGGTTGGCCGACCTACGAGCAGTACTTC

abundance: once
j_gene: TRBJ1-6
len: 11
d_gene: NA
v_gene: TRBV20-1
CDR3aa: CSARGNPPLHF
CDR3nt: TGCAGTGCTAGAGGGAATCCACCCCTCCACTTT

abundance: many
j_gene: TRBJ2-1
len: 16
d_gene: NA
v_gene: TRBV7-3
CDR3aa: CASSPTDRMIYNEQFF
CDR3nt: TGTGCCAGCAGCCCAACTGACAGGATGATCTACAATGAGCAGTTCTTC

abundance: NA
j_gene: TRBJ2-5
len: 15
d_gene: TRBD2
v_gene: TRBV19
CDR3aa: CASTLTSGYQETQYF
CDR3nt: TGTGCCAGTACCTTGACTAGCGGCTACCAAGAGACCCAGTACTTC

abundance: many
j_gene: TRBJ2-7
len: 14
d_gene: TRBD1
v_gene: TRBV2
CDR3aa: CASPTGTGIREQYF
CDR3nt: TGTGCCAGCCCCACCGGGACAGGGATCAGGGAGCAGTACTTC

abundance: many
j_gene: TRBJ2-3
len: 14
d_gene: TRBD1
v_gene: TRBV12-3/TRBV12-4
CDR3aa: CASSPDRVPDTQYF
CDR3nt: TGTGCCAGCAGCCCGGACAGGGTCCCAGATACGCAGTATTTT

abundance: many
j_gene: TRBJ1-2
len: 14
d_gene: NA
v_gene: TRBV6-5
CDR3aa: CASSYGGENYGYTF
CDR3nt: TGTGCCAGCAGTTACGGGGGCGAAAACTATGGCTACACCTTC

abundance: many
j_gene: TRBJ2-1
len: 15
d_gene: NA
v_gene: TRBV5-1
CDR3aa: CATVRDPSSYNEQFF
CDR3nt: TGCGCCACCGTCCGGGACCCCAGCTCCTACAATGAGCAGTTCTTC

abundance: many
j_gene: TRBJ2-1
len: 13
d_gene: TRBD1
v_gene: TRBV20-1
CDR3aa: CSARDVQGVEQFF
CDR3nt: TGCAGTGCTAGAGATGTACAGGGGGTTGAGCAGTTCTTC

abundance: few
j_gene: TRBJ1-6
len: 16
d_gene: NA
v_gene: TRBV13
CDR3aa: CASSFPPGRYNSPLHF
CDR3nt: TGTGCCAGCAGCTTTCCCCCGGGCAGGTATAATTCACCCCTCCACTTT

abundance: NA
j_gene: TRBJ2-3
len: 15
d_gene: NA
v_gene: TRBV28
CDR3aa: CASSPPEPSTDTQYF
CDR3nt: TGTGCCAGCTCCCCGCCCGAGCCGAGCACAGATACGCAGTATTTT

abundance: few
j_gene: TRBJ2-5
len: 18
d_gene: TRBD2
v_gene: TRBV11-2
CDR3aa: CASSLGPQVAGGLETQYF
CDR3nt: TGTGCCAGCAGCTTAGGTCCCCAGGTAGCGGGGGGCCTAGAGACCCAGTACTTC

abundance: many
j_gene: TRBJ1-6
len: 13
d_gene: TRBD1
v_gene: TRBV20-1
CDR3aa: CSAPDRVNSPLHF
CDR3nt: TGCAGTGCTCCAGACAGGGTCAATTCACCCCTCCACTTT

abundance: many
j_gene: TRBJ1-2
len: 16
d_gene: NA
v_gene: TRBV12-3/TRBV12-4
CDR3aa: CASGLSRGASRYGYTF
CDR3nt: TGTGCCAGCGGCCTCTCCCGGGGGGCATCGAGGTACGGCTACACCTTC